These 27 T cell receptor beta chains were sequenced from one sample in a study of shared clonotypes between healthy human individuals. Only CD45RO-negative cells positively selected for CCR7 counted as naive CD8 cells, so terminally differentiated effector memory CD45RA+ cells were excluded. Profiling relied on immunoSEQ multiplex PCR, and the TCRdb table lists in-frame clones only, not all of them. The top ten clones hold 0.85% to 1.2% of a sample with more than 2 million clones, 85% to 95% of them seen once. The sample consisted of naive CD8+ T cells sorted from blood. These receptors all stem from a man aged 18 to 35 in good health.

As to this clone: The sample carries other DNA sequences with the same CDR3. The gene calls are TRBV27 and TRBJ2-7; tentative D call: TRBD1 (5 bases). The CDR3 covers 11 residues. The V gene's germline CDR1 is MNHEY and CDR2 SMNVEV (reference sequence). V was shortened by 6 bases and J by 6 bases, with 9 bases between the two germline ends. The CDR3 sequence: CASSQGSEQYF. The CDR3 DNA reads as TGTGCCAGCAGCCAGGGTAGCGAGCAGTACTTC.

This clone appeared once. This chain joins TRBV27 and TRBJ1-2; 7 bases map to TRBD1. The CDR3 loop spans 14 amino acids. Germline V lookup: CDR1 MNHEY, CDR2 SMNVEV (reference sequence). V lost 7 bases and J lost 0; bases outside the gene matches: 5. DNA for the CDR3: TGTGCCAGCACACCTCAGGGGGCTAACTATGGCTACACCTTC. It translates to CASTPQGANYGYTF.

This chain links TRBV28 with TRBJ2-7; no clear D gene. Trimming stripped 6 bases from V and 1 base from J, with 16 bases between. The CDR3 covers 15 residues. The germline gives CDR1 MDHEN, CDR2 SYDVKM. CDR3 in amino acids: CASSTTTEISYEQYF. CDR3 in DNA: TGTGCCAGCAGCACAACAACAGAAATTTCCTACGAGCAGTACTTC.

The CDR3 sequence: CSVDNKDRVYNEQFF. CDR3 sequence (DNA): TGCAGCGTTGACAATAAGGACAGGGTCTACAATGAGCAGTTCTTC. The J gene is TRBJ2-1, the V gene TRBV29-1, with 8 bases identical to TRBD1. The CDR3 has 15 residues. J gave up 3 bases and V 3 bases, and 7 bases lay outside the gene matches. From germline, CDR1 is SQVTM and CDR2 ANQGSEA.

The rearrangement joins TRBV5-8 to TRBJ1-1; D possibly corresponds to TRBD1 (5 bases). CDR1 and CDR2 from the germline V gene are SGHTS and YDEGEE. The CDR3 is 16 amino acids. With 3 bases removed from V and 6 bases from J, the gap between germline ends came to 21 bases. The CDR3 DNA follows: TGTGCCAGCAGCTCCCATTCGGGGCCTACTCCCCCTGAAGCTTTCTTT. Translated, it gives CASSSHSGPTPPEAFF.

This chain links TRBV7-9 with TRBJ2-1, with D perhaps matching TRBD2 (6 bases). Per the germline V gene, CDR1 is SEHNR and CDR2 is FQNEAQ (reference sequence). This CDR3 is 14 amino acids long. V lost 11 bases and J 1 base, leaving 15 bases between the germline ends. CDR3 DNA sequence: TGTGCCCGGTGGAGGGGAGAGTCCTACAATGAGCAGTTCTTC. Its protein product is CARWRGESYNEQFF.

This chain connects TRBV2 to TRBJ2-7; the match to TRBD1 covers 10 bases. Germline-derived CDR1 and CDR2 are SNHLY and FYNNEI. The CDR3 runs 14 residues. Losses at the gene ends were 6 bases for V and 5 bases for J; bases not matched to a gene: 7. The CDR3 loop reads CASREGQGYDEQYF. The CDR3 DNA reads TGTGCCAGCAGAGAGGGACAGGGGTACGACGAGCAGTACTTC.

For the CDR3, the DNA is TGCGCCAGCAGCCAAGATTTATCGGTAGGGGGAGAAGAGACCCAGTACTTC. This translates into CASSQDLSVGGEETQYF. The chain recombines TRBV4-3 with TRBJ2-5, with a tentative D call TRBD1 (6 bases). The CDR3 is 17 residues long. Germline V lookup: CDR1 LGHNA, CDR2 YSLEER. V shed 0 bases and J shed 3 bases, with 17 bases lying between them.

This chain uses TRBV4-3 with TRBJ2-1; 12 nucleotides align to TRBD2. J lost 7 bases, V lost 0 bases, and 7 bases had no gene match. There are 17 residues in the CDR3. Germline V gives CDR1 LGHNA, CDR2 YSLEER. CDR3 nucleotide sequence: TGCGCCAGCAGCCAAGATCGGAGGCTAGCGGGAGGGAATGAGCAGTTCTTC. It translates to CASSQDRRLAGGNEQFF.

The table lists this clone with a count of one. V and J are TRBV6-1 and TRBJ2-3, with 8 bases matching TRBD1. Germline V gene data show CDR1 as MNHNS and CDR2 as SASEGT. This CDR3 comprises 15 residues. With 8 bases clipped from V and 3 bases from J, the junction kept 10 bases outside the gene matches. This CDR3 is CASLRGQGATDTQYF. The CDR3 DNA sequence: TGTGCCAGCCTAAGAGGGCAGGGGGCAACAGATACGCAGTATTTT.

The rearrangement uses TRBV7-9 and TRBJ1-2; a weak D match, TRBD1 (5 bases). The germline V gene has CDR1 SEHNR and CDR2 FQNEAQ (reference sequence). Trimming cost V 1 base and J 3 bases, with 12 bases left between them. This CDR3 region has 15 residues. The CDR3 DNA reads TGTGCCAGCAGCTTAGGAGTTATGACAGACTATGGCTACACCTTC. Translated: CASSLGVMTDYGYTF.

The chain recombines TRBV27 with TRBJ1-6; tentative D call: TRBD1 (5 bases). V was shortened by 5 bases and J by 12 bases, with 14 bases between the two germline ends. The CDR3 runs 13 residues. The germline V gene has CDR1 MNHEY and CDR2 SMNVEV (reference sequence). CDR3 sequence: CASSLTGRGPLHF. The CDR3 coding sequence is TGTGCCAGCAGTCTAACAGGACGGGGACCCCTCCACTTT.

CDR3 sequence reads: CASSFAGTGGTRAGYTF. DNA for the CDR3: TGTGCCAGTAGTTTCGCCGGGACAGGGGGAACGAGGGCTGGCTACACCTTC. The chain employs TRBV19 and TRBJ1-2; 11 positions agree with TRBD1. V shed 5 bases, J shed 7 bases, and the junction held 15 bases outside the gene matches. This CDR3 contains 17 residues. Germline CDR1 is LNHDA and CDR2 is SQIVND (reference sequence). The entire variable domain, with the rest obtained from reference TRBV19 and TRBJ1-2, is as follows: DGGITQSPKYLFRKEGQNVTLSCEQNLNHDAMYWYRQDPGQGLRLIYYSQIVNDFQKGDIAEGYSVSREKKESFPLTVTSAQKNPTAFYLCASSFAGTGGTRAGYTFGSGTRLTVV.

Remarks on this clone: Its ends do not fully match the called genes, so a read error is possible. CDR3 loop: CASTQRPGGVNEQFF. CDR3 DNA sequence: TGTGCCAGCACCCAACGACCCGGAGGGGTCAATGAGCAGTTCTTC. This chain connects TRBV14 to TRBJ2-1, with TRBD2 as a possible D gene (6 bases). Germline V gene lookup returns CDR1 SGHDN and CDR2 FVKESK. The CDR3 sequence is 15 residues long.

A single count supports this clone. The V gene is TRBV7-9, the J gene TRBJ2-1, with D possibly being TRBD1 (5 bases). Between the trimmed V and J ends, which lost 2 bases and 1 base, there was a span of 6 bases. Germline assignment: CDR1 SEHNR and CDR2 FQNEAQ (reference sequence). The CDR3 contains 14 residues. The chain's CDR3 is CASSLKGSYNEQFF. The CDR3 coding sequence is TGTGCCAGCAGCTTAAAGGGGTCCTACAATGAGCAGTTCTTC.

The chain employs TRBV5-1 and TRBJ2-7; D possibly uses TRBD1 or TRBD2 (5 bases each). V lost 3 bases and J lost 2, with 15 bases in between. The CDR3 length is 15 residues. CDR1 is SGHRS and CDR2 is YFSETQ in the germline V gene. This chain's CDR3 is CASSSNRDRTYEQYF. CDR3 bases: TGCGCCAGCAGCTCAAACCGGGACCGAACCTACGAGCAGTACTTC.

The chain uses TRBV6-5 and TRBJ1-4; no clear D gene. In germline, CDR1 is MNHEY, CDR2 SVGAGI. Deletions cut 5 bases from V and 8 bases from J, with 15 bases between. This CDR3 contains 14 residues. In nucleotides, the CDR3 is TGTGCCAGCAGTCCCCAAGAGGGATTCGAAAAACTGTTTTTT. It codes for CASSPQEGFEKLFF.

The chain carries TRBV6-5 and TRBJ2-1; TRBD1 matches 9 bases. Germline lookup yields CDR1 MNHEY and CDR2 SVGAGI. CDR3 length equals 16 residues. The V segment lost 4 bases and the J segment 3 bases; nucleotides outside the gene matches: 7. CDR3 sequence (DNA): TGTGCCAGCAGTTCCAATACAGGGGGCCTCTACAATGAGCAGTTCTTC. Translated, it gives CASSSNTGGLYNEQFF.

This clone was seen once. The V and J genes are TRBV7-6 and TRBJ2-2; D is unresolved. Germline V gene data show CDR1 as SGHVS and CDR2 as FNYEAQ. Trimming pared 0 bases from V and 5 bases from J, leaving 13 bases between. CDR3 size: 16 residues. The CDR3 protein is CASSLAWSGGTGELFF. CDR3 sequence (DNA): TGTGCCAGCAGCTTAGCTTGGTCAGGTGGGACCGGGGAGCTGTTTTTT.

This clone was recorded once. The chain joins TRBV4-1 to TRBJ2-7; D remains ambiguous. Germline CDR1 and CDR2: MGHRA and YSYEKL. The CDR3 consists of 15 residues. V was cut by 6 bases and J by 2 bases, with 17 bases left in between. CDR3 in DNA: TGCGCCAGCAGTCCAACACCAAAGTATACCTACGAGCAGTACTTC. It translates to CASSPTPKYTYEQYF.

The chain recombines TRBV4-1 with TRBJ2-1, with 11 bases fitting TRBD2. Losses at the gene ends were 0 bases for V and 11 bases for J; bases not matched to a gene: 12. Germline lookup yields CDR1 MGHRA and CDR2 YSYEKL. The CDR3 spans 17 residues. CDR3 nucleotide sequence: TGCGCCAGCAGCCAAGATTTCCTAGCGGGGGGTCCTTACCAGCAGTTCTTC. Encoded protein: CASSQDFLAGGPYQQFF.

This chain joins TRBV5-1 and TRBJ2-7; 9 nucleotides match TRBD1. Germline lookup yields CDR1 SGHRS and CDR2 YFSETQ. This CDR3 spans 15 amino acids. After removal of 3 bases from V and 3 bases from J, the junction contained 7 bases not matched to a gene. CDR3 region: CASSSPGQGNYEQYF. Written as DNA, the CDR3 is TGCGCCAGCAGCTCTCCGGGACAGGGAAACTACGAGCAGTACTTC.

Of note for this clone: Other DNA sequences in this sample translate to the same CDR3. The J gene is TRBJ1-1, the V gene TRBV6-5, with D unresolved. Trimming took 2 bases from V and 5 from J, leaving 6 bases between them. The germline CDR1 and CDR2 sequences are MNHEY and SVGAGI. There are 12 residues in the CDR3. Written as DNA, the CDR3 is TGTGCCAGCAGTTACGATGGGACTGAAGCTTTCTTT. Encoded protein: CASSYDGTEAFF.

The CDR3 DNA sequence: TGTGCCAGCAGCTTAGTTTTAGCGGGACCGGGGGCAGATACGCAGTATTTT. Translating gives CASSLVLAGPGADTQYF. The chain links TRBV7-2 to TRBJ2-3; TRBD2 agrees at 8 bases. V trimming: 1 base; J trimming: 4 bases; junction bases outside the gene matches: 10. In germline, CDR1 is SGHTA, CDR2 FQGNSA. The CDR3 loop spans 17 amino acids.

On this clone: Other DNA sequences within the sample encode an identical CDR3. The V gene is TRBV7-9, the J gene TRBJ1-5; weak D call: TRBD1 (5 bases). Trimming took 1 base from V and 2 from J, leaving 9 bases between them. This CDR3 has 15 residues. Germline V gene data show CDR1 as SEHNR and CDR2 as FQNEAQ (reference sequence). The CDR3 sequence: CASSLGTGGNQPQHF. CDR3 nucleotides: TGTGCCAGCAGCTTAGGAACAGGTGGCAATCAGCCCCAGCATTTT.

The chain joins TRBV5-1 to TRBJ1-6; no firm D call. The CDR3 has 13 residues. Looked up from germline, CDR1 is SGHRS and CDR2 is YFSETQ. V gave up 3 bases and J gave up 7 bases, with 8 bases separating them. The CDR3 loop is CASSYERNSPLHF. CDR3 bases: TGCGCCAGCAGCTATGAAAGGAATTCACCCCTCCACTTT. The full variable domain, in which reference TRBV5-1 and TRBJ1-6 provide the parts outside the CDR3, is KAGVTQTPRYLIKTRGQQVTLSCSPISGHRSVSWYQQTPGQGLQFLFEYFSETQRNKGNFPGRFSGRQFSNSRSEMNVSTLELGDSALYLCASSYERNSPLHFGNGTRLTVT.

DNA of the CDR3: TGTGCCAGCAGCTTATGGGTGACAGGGCCAGAGACCCAGTACTTC. Translation gives CASSLWVTGPETQYF. This chain links TRBV13 with TRBJ2-5; TRBD1 matches 7 bases. The V segment lost 2 bases and the J segment 4 bases; nucleotides outside the gene matches: 7. This CDR3 spans 15 amino acids. Germline loops: CDR1 PRHDT, CDR2 FYEKMQ (reference sequence).